Below are 19 T cell receptor beta chains sequenced from a single sample in a study of OX40 agonist ivuxolimab in advanced cancers. The library relied on the immunoSEQ multiplex PCR assay. TCRdb obtained this table from immuneACCESS and retained in-frame rearrangements with V and J assigned. These tables miss some clones; where compared with another copy, unresolved V genes account for less than half of the shortfall, and the remainder is unexplained. Here the sample has 80,000 or so clones; approximately 85% occur a single time. Together, the top ten hold under 2.5% of the sample. This sample comprised CD4+ or CD8+ T cells sorted from blood, obtained in a trial of the OX40 agonist ivuxolimab. All receptors derive from an adult with an advanced solid tumor such as melanoma, head and neck, liver or kidney cancer.

This clone has just a few counts. The genes are TRBV12-5 and TRBJ1-5; 7 positions agree with TRBD1. After removal of 7 bases from V and 0 bases from J, the junction contained 3 bases not matched to a gene. Germline V gene data show CDR1 as LGHNT and CDR2 as FRNRAP. The CDR3 spans 14 residues. CDR3 loop: CASARGPSNQPQHF. As DNA, the CDR3 is TGTGCTAGTGCTAGGGGGCCTAGCAATCAGCCCCAGCATTTT.

The count of this clone is one. Its ends do not fully match the called genes, so a read error is possible. The rearrangement joins TRBV7-9 to TRBJ1-2, with TRBD1 matching 7 bases. CDR1 is SEHNR, CDR2 FQNEAQ, per germline (reference sequence). The CDR3 runs 16 residues. The CDR3 nucleotides are TGTGCCAGCAACTTACTTAAGGGGGCGCCTAACTATGGCTACACCTTC. It yields the protein CASNLLKGAPNYGYTF. Full variable domain (outside the CDR3, taken from reference TRBV7-9 and TRBJ1-2): DTGVSQNPRHKITKRGQNVTFRCDPISEHNRLYWYRQTLGQGPEFLTYFQNEAQLEKSRLLSDRFSAERPKGSFSTLEIQRTEQGDSAMYLCASNLLKGAPNYGYTFGSGTRLTVV.

The CDR3 reads CASSLSRETQYF. In DNA, the CDR3 is TGTGCCAGCAGCCTAAGCAGGGAGACCCAGTACTTC. The chain has TRBV7-2 and TRBJ2-5; D gene ambiguous. Germline V lookup: CDR1 SGHTA, CDR2 FQGNSA. The CDR3 covers 12 residues. The germline V and J ends were trimmed by 5 bases and 5 bases, with 9 bases remaining between them.

The chain has TRBV6-1 and TRBJ1-5; TRBD1 aligns across 10 bases. The germline CDR1 and CDR2 sequences are MNHNS and SASEGT. V shed 7 bases, J shed 5 bases, and the junction held 5 bases outside the gene matches. This CDR3 comprises 14 residues. The CDR3 sequence is CASIRDRGYQPQHF. As DNA, the CDR3 is TGTGCCAGCATCCGGGACAGGGGTTATCAGCCCCAGCATTTT.

The chain uses TRBV6-5 and TRBJ1-1, with D possibly being TRBD1 (5 bases). CDR1 is MNHEY and CDR2 is SVGAGI in the germline V gene. The CDR3 contains 13 residues. The germline V and J ends were trimmed by 6 bases and 2 bases, with 10 bases remaining between them. This CDR3 reads CASSVGVNTEAFF. As DNA, the CDR3 is TGTGCCAGCAGCGTGGGGGTCAACACTGAAGCTTTCTTT.

The V gene is TRBV5-1, the J gene TRBJ2-2; TRBD2 agrees at 7 bases. Germline values: CDR1 SGHRS, CDR2 YFSETQ. V shed 0 bases and J 6 bases; nucleotides not matched to a gene: 5. CDR3 size: 15 residues. The DNA of the CDR3 is TGCGCCAGCAGCTTGGTTTTTGGGGGGGCCGGGGAGCTGTTTTTT. It yields the protein CASSLVFGGAGELFF.

The rearrangement joins TRBV5-1 to TRBJ1-3; D is possibly TRBD1 (6 bases). The CDR3 is 15 residues long. Trimming pared 4 bases from V and 0 bases from J, leaving 11 bases between. Germline CDR1 reads SGHRS; CDR2 reads YFSETQ. CDR3 sequence (DNA): TGCGCCAGCAGCCTACCGGACAGCTCTGGAAACACCATATATTTT. It is translated as CASSLPDSSGNTIYF.

The genes are TRBV19 and TRBJ2-3, with a possible D match to TRBD2 (5 bases). Per the germline V gene, CDR1 is LNHDA and CDR2 is SQIVND (reference sequence). The CDR3 loop spans 18 amino acids. The germline V and J ends were trimmed by 5 bases and 4 bases, with 25 bases remaining between them. CDR3: CASSQQRTGSGWADTQYF. The CDR3 nucleotides are TGTGCCAGTAGTCAGCAACGCACGGGATCCGGGTGGGCAGATACGCAGTATTTT.

This rearrangement joins TRBV6-6 to TRBJ2-7; 8 bases agree with TRBD2. The CDR3 contains 13 residues. CDR1 MNHNY and CDR2 SVGAGI come from the germline V gene (reference sequence). The trim removed 6 bases at V and 3 bases at J, leaving 4 bases unmatched. CDR3 DNA: TGTGCCAGCAGACCGGGAGGGAACTACGAGCAGTACTTC. This codes for CASRPGGNYEQYF.

This clone has only one observation. The chain links TRBV5-4 to TRBJ1-5; D is uncertain. V was trimmed by 0 bases and J by 4 bases, leaving 5 bases between them. CDR3 size: 13 residues. Germline CDR1 SGHNT, CDR2 YYREEE (reference sequence). CDR3 coding DNA: TGTGCCAGCAGCTTGGGGAGTAATCAGCCCCAGCATTTT. As protein: CASSLGSNQPQHF.

This rearrangement joins TRBV15 to TRBJ1-1; 7 positions agree with TRBD1. The germline CDR1 and CDR2 sequences are LNHNV and YYDKDF (reference sequence). The CDR3 is 13 amino acids. V lost 5 bases and J lost 5; bases outside the gene matches: 5. The CDR3 sequence is CATSGIQGTEAFF. CDR3 nucleotide sequence: TGTGCCACCAGCGGAATACAGGGGACTGAAGCTTTCTTT.

The CDR3 sequence is CASSLVLMAAGADQETQYF. CDR3 bases: TGCGCCAGCAGCTTGGTGCTAATGGCAGCGGGAGCGGATCAAGAGACCCAGTACTTC. The chain employs TRBV5-1 and TRBJ2-5; 8 nucleotides line up with TRBD2. J was trimmed by 2 bases and V by 0 bases; bases with no gene match: 15. The CDR3 totals 19 residues. Germline CDR1 is SGHRS and CDR2 is YFSETQ.

The V call is TRBV19, the J call TRBJ2-3; D not certain. The CDR3 has 12 amino acids. CDR1 is LNHDA and CDR2 is SQIVND in the germline V gene (reference sequence). V was pared by 2 bases and J by 7 bases, with 7 bases between. This CDR3 is CASSITGNTQYF. CDR3 DNA: TGTGCCAGTAGTATAACCGGTAATACGCAGTATTTT.

The V gene is TRBV5-1, the J gene TRBJ2-7, with 9 nucleotides matching TRBD1. From germline, CDR1 is SGHRS and CDR2 YFSETQ. V was pared by 0 bases and J by 0 bases, with 4 bases of the junction left unmatched. The CDR3 has 16 amino acids. The CDR3 region is CASSLGGTGLSYEQYF. The CDR3, as DNA: TGCGCCAGCAGCTTGGGGGGGACAGGGCTCTCCTACGAGCAGTACTTC.

This chain uses TRBV4-3 with TRBJ2-3; D might be TRBD2 (5 bases). Per the germline V gene, CDR1 is LGHNA and CDR2 is YSLEER. Trimming stripped 1 base from V and 4 bases from J, with 9 bases between. The CDR3 covers 14 residues. For the CDR3, the DNA is TGCGCCAGCAGCCAAGCCCTAGCCGCAGATACGCAGTATTTT. Its protein product is CASSQALAADTQYF.

This clone appeared once. V usage is TRBV10-3 and J usage is TRBJ1-1; 8 nucleotides line up with TRBD1. CDR3 size: 13 residues. Losses at the gene ends were 6 bases for V and 1 base for J; bases not matched to a gene: 1. Germline V gene data show CDR1 as ENHRY and CDR2 as SYGVKD. CDR3 DNA: TGTGCCATCAGGGGGACAGGGAACACTGAAGCTTTCTTT. As protein: CAIRGTGNTEAFF.

V and J are TRBV18 and TRBJ2-7; 16 bases line up with TRBD2. CDR1 is KGHSH, CDR2 LQKENI, per germline. With V trimmed by 6 bases and J by 5 bases, 10 bases remained unmatched. This CDR3 contains 17 residues. The CDR3 DNA sequence: TGTGCCAGCTCCCCTCCGGGACTAGCGGGAGGGCCCCACGAGCAGTACTTC. Residues: CASSPPGLAGGPHEQYF.

This rearrangement joins TRBV7-9 to TRBJ2-5; D gene uncertain. Germline assignment: CDR1 SEHNR and CDR2 FQNEAQ (reference sequence). This CDR3 is 14 amino acids long. V lost 1 base to trimming and J lost 4 bases, with 10 bases between them. CDR3 DNA: TGTGCCAGCAGCTTAGTCGGCAGTGGAGAGACCCAGTACTTC. Translating it yields CASSLVGSGETQYF.

The J gene is TRBJ1-2, the V gene TRBV7-3; D perhaps matches TRBD1 (5 bases). The CDR3 is 13 amino acids. V gave up 0 bases and J gave up 8 bases, with 10 bases separating them. CDR1 is SGHTA, CDR2 FQGTGA, per germline. Here the CDR3 DNA reads TGTGCCAGCAGCTTAACGAGGCAGGGAGGCTACACCTTC. Translating it yields CASSLTRQGGYTF.